Sequencing of this T cell receptor (beta chain) was carried out in a study of T cells after yellow fever vaccination. The CDR3 spans 12 residues. Germline-derived CDR1 and CDR2 are SGHRS and YFSETQ. Trimming pared 2 bases from V and 4 bases from J, leaving 6 bases between. One entry per CDR3 protein, called by TCRdb with MiXCR from the 5' RACE reads. There are approximately 260,000 distinct CDR3 sequences in the sample; 5.2% occur only once, and roughly 3.5% lies in the top ten. In its sample, this clonotype was seen many times. This clonotype was sampled from a man aged 18 to 30 who received the YFV17D yellow fever vaccine. The chain carries TRBV5-1 and TRBJ2-5; unclear D gene. Sequencing used CD4+ T cells sorted from PBMCs, obtained on the day of the yellow fever booster vaccination. CDR3 sequence (DNA): TGCGCCAGCAGCTTTAGTGGAGAGACCCAGTACTTC. Protein product: CASSFSGETQYF.